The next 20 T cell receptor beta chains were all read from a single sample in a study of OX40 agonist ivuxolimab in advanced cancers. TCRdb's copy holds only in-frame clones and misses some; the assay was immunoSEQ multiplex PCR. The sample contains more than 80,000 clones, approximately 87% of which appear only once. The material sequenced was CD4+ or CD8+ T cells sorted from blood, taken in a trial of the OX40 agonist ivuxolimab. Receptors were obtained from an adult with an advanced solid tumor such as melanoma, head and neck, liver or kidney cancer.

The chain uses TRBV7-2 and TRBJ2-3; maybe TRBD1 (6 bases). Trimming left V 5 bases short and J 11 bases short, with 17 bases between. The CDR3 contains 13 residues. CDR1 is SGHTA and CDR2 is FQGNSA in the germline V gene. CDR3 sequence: CASSQRQDGMQYF. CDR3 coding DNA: TGTGCCAGCAGCCAGCGACAGGACGGTATGCAGTATTTT.

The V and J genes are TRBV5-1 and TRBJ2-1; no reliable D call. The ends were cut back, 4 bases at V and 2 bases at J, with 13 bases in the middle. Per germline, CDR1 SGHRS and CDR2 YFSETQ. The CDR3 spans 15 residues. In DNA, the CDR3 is TGCGCCAGCAGCGTTACTCCTGGCCCCTACAATGAGCAGTTCTTC. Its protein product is CASSVTPGPYNEQFF.

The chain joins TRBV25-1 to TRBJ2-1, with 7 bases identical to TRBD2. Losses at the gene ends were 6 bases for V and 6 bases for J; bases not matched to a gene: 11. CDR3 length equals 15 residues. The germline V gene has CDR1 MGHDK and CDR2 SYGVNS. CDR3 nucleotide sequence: TGTGCCAGCAGCCAGACGGGAGGTTTTGTCAATGAGCAGTTCTTC. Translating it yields CASSQTGGFVNEQFF.

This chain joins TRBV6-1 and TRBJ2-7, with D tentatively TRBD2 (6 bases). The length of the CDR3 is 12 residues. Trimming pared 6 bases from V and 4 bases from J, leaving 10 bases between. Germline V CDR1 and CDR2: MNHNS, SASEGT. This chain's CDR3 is CASSARGYEQYF. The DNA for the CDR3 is TGTGCCAGCAGCGCACGGGGGTACGAGCAGTACTTC.

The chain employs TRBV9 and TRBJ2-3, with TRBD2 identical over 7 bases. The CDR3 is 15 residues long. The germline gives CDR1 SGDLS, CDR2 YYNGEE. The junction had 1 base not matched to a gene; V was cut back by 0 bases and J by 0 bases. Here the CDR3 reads CASSVDGRSTDTQYF. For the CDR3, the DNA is TGTGCCAGCAGCGTAGACGGGAGGAGCACAGATACGCAGTATTTT. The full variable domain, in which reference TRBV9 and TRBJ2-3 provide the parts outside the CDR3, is DSGVTQTPKHLITATGQRVTLRCSPRSGDLSVYWYQQSLDQGLQFLIQYYNGEERAKGNILERFSAQQFPDLHSELNLSSLELGDSALYFCASSVDGRSTDTQYFGPGTRLTVL.

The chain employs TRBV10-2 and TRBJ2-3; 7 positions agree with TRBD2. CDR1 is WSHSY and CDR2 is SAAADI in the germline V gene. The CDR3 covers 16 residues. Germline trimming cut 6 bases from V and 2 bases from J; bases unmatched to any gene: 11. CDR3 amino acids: CASRRTSSGTTDTQYF. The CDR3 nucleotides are TGCGCCAGCAGGAGAACGTCTAGCGGAACCACAGATACGCAGTATTTT.

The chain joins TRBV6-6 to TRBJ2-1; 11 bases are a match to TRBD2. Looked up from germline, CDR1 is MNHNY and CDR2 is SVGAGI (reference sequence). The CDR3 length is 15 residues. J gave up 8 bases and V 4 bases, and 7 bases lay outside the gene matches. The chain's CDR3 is CASSSGTSGLDEQFF. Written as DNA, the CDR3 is TGTGCCAGCAGTTCGGGGACTAGCGGTCTTGATGAGCAGTTCTTC.

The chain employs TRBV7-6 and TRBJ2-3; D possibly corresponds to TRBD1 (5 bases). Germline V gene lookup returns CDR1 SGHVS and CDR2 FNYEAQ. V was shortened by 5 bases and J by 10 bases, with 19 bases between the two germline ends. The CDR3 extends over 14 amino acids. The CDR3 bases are TGTGCCAGCAGCCCGGAACCGACAAGCAGGGCGCAGTATTTT. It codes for CASSPEPTSRAQYF.

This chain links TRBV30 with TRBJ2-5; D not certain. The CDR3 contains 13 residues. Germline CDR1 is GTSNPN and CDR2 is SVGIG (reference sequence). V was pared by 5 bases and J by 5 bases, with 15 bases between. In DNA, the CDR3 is TGTGCCTGGGAGAAAGGGAACCGGGAGACCCAGTACTTC. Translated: CAWEKGNRETQYF. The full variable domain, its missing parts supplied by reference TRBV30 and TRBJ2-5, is SQTIHQWPATLVQPVGSPLSLECTVEGTSNPNLYWYRQAAGRGLQLLFYSVGIGQISSEVPQNLSASRPQDRQFILSSKKLLLSDSGFYLCAWEKGNRETQYFGPGTRLLVL.

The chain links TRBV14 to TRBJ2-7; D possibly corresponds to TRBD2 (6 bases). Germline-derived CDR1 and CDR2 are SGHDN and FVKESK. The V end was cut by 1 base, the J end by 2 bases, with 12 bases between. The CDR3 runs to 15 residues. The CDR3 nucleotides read TGTGCCAGCAGCCAAGTATTAGCGGATCCCTACGAGCAGTACTTC. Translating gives CASSQVLADPYEQYF.

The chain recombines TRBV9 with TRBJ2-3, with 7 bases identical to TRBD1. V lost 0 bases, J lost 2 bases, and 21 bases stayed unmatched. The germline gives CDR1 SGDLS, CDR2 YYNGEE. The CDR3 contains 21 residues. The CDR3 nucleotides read TGTGCCAGCAGCGTAGATGGGACAGTTGGTTTGTCGATAGCTGCCACAGATACGCAGTATTTT. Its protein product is CASSVDGTVGLSIAATDTQYF.

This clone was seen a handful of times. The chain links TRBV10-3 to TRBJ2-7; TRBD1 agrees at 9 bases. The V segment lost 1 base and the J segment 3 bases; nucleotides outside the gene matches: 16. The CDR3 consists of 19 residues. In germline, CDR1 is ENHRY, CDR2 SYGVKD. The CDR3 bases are TGTGCCATCAGTGAGTTAGGGACAGGGTTCTTAGGGTCCAACTACGAGCAGTACTTC. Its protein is CAISELGTGFLGSNYEQYF.

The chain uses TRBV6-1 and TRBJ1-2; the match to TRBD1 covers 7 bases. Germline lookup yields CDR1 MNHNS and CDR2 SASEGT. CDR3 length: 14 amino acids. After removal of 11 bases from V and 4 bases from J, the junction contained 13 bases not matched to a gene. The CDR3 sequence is CAGSRGTRGYGYTF. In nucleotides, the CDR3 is TGTGCCGGATCCAGGGGGACCCGTGGCTATGGCTACACCTTC.

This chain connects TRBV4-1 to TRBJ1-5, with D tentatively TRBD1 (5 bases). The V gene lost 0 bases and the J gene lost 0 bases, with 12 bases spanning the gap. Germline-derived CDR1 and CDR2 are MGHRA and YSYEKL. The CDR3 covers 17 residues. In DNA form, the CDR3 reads TGCGCCAGCAGCCAAGATTTGACAGACCATAGCAATCAGCCCCAGCATTTT. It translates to CASSQDLTDHSNQPQHF.

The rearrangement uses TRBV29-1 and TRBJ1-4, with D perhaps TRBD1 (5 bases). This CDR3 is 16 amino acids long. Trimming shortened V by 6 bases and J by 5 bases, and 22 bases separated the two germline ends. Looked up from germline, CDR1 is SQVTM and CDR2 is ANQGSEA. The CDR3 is CSVLGPGLGFNEKLFF. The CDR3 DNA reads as TGCAGCGTCCTCGGTCCAGGGCTAGGATTCAATGAAAAACTGTTTTTT.

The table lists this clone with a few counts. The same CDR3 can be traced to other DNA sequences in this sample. The CDR3 sequence: CASSSRPGSGANVLTF. DNA for the CDR3: TGTGCCAGCAGCTCCCGCCCGGGCTCTGGGGCCAACGTCCTGACTTTC. This chain links TRBV7-2 with TRBJ2-6; D is uncertain. V was clipped by 4 bases and J by 0 bases, with 10 bases between them. CDR1 and CDR2 from the germline V gene are SGHTA and FQGNSA. CDR3 length equals 16 residues.

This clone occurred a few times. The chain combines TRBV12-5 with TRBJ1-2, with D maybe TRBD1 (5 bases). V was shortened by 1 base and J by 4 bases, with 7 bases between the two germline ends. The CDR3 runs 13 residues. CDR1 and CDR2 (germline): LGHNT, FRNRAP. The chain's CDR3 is CASGLGQSYGYTF. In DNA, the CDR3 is TGTGCTAGTGGTTTGGGACAGAGCTATGGCTACACCTTC. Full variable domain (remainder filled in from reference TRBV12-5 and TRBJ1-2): DARVTQTPRHKVTEMGQEVTMRCQPILGHNTVFWYRQTMMQGLELLAYFRNRAPLDDSGMPKDRFSAEMPDATLATLKIQPSEPRDSAVYFCASGLGQSYGYTFGSGTRLTVV.

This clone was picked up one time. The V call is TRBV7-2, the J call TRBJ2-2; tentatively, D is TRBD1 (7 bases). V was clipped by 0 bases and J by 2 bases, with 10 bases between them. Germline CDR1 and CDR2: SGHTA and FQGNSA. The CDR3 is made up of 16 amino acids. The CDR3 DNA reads TGTGCCAGCAGCTTAGCGCGGGACAGCAACACCGGGGAGCTGTTTTTT. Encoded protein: CASSLARDSNTGELFF.

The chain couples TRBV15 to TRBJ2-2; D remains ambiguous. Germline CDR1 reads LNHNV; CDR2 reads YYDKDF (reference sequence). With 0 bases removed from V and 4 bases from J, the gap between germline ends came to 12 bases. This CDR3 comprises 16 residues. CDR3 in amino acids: CATSRDFGAFTGELFF. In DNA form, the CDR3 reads TGTGCCACCAGCAGAGATTTCGGCGCCTTCACCGGGGAGCTGTTTTTT.

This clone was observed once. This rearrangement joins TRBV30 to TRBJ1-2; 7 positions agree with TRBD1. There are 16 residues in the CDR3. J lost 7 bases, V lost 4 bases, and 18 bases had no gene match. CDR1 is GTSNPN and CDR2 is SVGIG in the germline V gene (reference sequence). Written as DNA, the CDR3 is TGTGCCTGGATTGGGACAGTAGCCGGGACCTTGGGTGGCTACACCTTC. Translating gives CAWIGTVAGTLGGYTF.